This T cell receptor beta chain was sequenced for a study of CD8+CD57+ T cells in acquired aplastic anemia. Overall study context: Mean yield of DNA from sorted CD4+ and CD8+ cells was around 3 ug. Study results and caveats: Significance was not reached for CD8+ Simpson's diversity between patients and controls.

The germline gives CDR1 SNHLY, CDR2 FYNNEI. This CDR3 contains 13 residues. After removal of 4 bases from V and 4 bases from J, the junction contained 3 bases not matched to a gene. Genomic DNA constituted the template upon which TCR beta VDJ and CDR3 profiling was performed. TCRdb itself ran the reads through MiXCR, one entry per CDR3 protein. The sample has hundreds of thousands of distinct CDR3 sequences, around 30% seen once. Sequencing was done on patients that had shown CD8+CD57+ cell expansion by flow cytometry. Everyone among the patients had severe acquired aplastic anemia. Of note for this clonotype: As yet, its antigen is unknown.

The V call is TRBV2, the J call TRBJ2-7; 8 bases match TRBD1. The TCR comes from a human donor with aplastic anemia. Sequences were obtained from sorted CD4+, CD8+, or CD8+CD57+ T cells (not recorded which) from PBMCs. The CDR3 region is CASSVRGQYEQYF. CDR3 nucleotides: TGTGCCAGCAGTGTCAGGGGGCAGTACGAGCAGTACTTC.